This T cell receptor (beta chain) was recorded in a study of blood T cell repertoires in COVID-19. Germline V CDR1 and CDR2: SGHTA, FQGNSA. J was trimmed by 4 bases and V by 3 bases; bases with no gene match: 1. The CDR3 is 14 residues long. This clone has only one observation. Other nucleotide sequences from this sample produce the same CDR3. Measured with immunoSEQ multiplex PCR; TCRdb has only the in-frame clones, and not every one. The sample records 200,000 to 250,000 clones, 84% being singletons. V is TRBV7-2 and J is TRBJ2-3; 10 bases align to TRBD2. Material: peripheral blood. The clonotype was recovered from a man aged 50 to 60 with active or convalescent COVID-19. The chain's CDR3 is CASSLLAGADTQYF. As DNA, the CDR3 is TGTGCCAGCAGCTTGCTAGCGGGAGCAGATACGCAGTATTTT.